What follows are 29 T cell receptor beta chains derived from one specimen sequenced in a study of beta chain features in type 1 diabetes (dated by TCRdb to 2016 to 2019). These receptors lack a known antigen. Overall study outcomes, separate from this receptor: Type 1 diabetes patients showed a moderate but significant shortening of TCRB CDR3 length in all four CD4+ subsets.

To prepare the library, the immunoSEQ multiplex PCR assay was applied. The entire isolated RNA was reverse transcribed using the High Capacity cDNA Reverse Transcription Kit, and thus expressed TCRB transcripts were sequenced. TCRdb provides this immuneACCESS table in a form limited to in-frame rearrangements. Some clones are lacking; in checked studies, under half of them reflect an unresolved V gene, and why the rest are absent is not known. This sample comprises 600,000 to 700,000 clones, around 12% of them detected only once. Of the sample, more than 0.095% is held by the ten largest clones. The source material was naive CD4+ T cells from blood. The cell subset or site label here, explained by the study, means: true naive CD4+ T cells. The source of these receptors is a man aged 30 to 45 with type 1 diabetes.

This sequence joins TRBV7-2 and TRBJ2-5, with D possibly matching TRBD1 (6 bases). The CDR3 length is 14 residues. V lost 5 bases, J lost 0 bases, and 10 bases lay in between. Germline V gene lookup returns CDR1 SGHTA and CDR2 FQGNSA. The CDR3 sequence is CASSARGYQETQYF. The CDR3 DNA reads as TGTGCCAGCAGCGCCAGGGGATACCAAGAGACCCAGTACTTC.

The DNA of the CDR3 is TGTGCCAGCAGGTTTGGGACAGTAGGTAAGAACACTGAAGCTTTCTTT. Residues: CASRFGTVGKNTEAFF. This chain uses TRBV5-4 with TRBJ1-1; TRBD1 agrees at 7 bases. The CDR3 has 16 amino acids. Unmatched junction bases numbered 11, after V lost 5 bases and J lost 1 base. In germline, CDR1 is SGHNT, CDR2 YYREEE (reference sequence).

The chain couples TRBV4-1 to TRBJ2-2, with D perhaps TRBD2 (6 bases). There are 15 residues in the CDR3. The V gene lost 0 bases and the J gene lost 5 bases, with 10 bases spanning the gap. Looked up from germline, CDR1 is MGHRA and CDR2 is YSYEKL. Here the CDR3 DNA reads TGCGCCAGCAGCCAAGATCGCGGACTAACCGGGGAGCTGTTTTTT. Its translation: CASSQDRGLTGELFF.

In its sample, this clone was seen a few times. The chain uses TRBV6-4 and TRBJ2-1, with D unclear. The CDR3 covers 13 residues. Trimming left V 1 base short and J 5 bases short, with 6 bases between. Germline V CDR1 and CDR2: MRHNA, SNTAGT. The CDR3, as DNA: TGTGCCAGCAGTGACTTTGGGAACAATGAGCAGTTCTTC. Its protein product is CASSDFGNNEQFF.

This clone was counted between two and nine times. The CDR3 DNA follows: TGTGCCAGCAGCGAGGGACAACGTAATGAAAAACTGTTTTTT. Protein sequence: CASSEGQRNEKLFF. The gene calls are TRBV2 and TRBJ1-4; the D gene is possibly TRBD1 (6 bases). The V end was cut by 6 bases, the J end by 4 bases, with 12 bases between. The CDR3 length is 14 residues. From germline, CDR1 is SNHLY and CDR2 FYNNEI.

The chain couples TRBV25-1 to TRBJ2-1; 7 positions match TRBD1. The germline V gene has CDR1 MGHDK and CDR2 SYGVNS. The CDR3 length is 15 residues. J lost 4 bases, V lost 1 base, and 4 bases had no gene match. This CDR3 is CASSESGQKYNEQFF. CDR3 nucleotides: TGTGCCAGCAGTGAATCGGGACAGAAATACAATGAGCAGTTCTTC.

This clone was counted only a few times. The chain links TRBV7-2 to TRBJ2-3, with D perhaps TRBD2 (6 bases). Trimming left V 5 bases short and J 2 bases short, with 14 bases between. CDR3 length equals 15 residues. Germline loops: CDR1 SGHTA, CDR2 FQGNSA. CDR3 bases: TGTGCCAGCAGCCCCGGGGGAGAAGTCACAGATACGCAGTATTTT. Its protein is CASSPGGEVTDTQYF.

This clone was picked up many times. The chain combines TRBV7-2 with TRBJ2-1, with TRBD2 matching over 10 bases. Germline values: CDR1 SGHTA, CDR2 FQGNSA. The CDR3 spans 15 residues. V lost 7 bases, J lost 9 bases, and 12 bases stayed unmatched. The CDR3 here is CASTPGTSGVAEQFF. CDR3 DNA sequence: TGTGCCAGCACCCCGGGAACTAGCGGGGTAGCTGAGCAGTTCTTC.

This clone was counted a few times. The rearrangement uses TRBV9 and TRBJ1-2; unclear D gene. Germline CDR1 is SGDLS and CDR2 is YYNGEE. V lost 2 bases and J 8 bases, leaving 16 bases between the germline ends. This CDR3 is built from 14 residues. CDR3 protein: CASSVDQDLRGYTF. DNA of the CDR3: TGTGCCAGCAGCGTCGATCAGGACCTAAGAGGCTACACCTTC.

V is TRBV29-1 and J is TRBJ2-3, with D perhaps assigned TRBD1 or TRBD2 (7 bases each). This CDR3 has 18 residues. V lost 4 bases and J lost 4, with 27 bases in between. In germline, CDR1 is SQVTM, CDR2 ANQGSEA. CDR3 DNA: TGCAGCGTTGGTGGGAGGGGGCGAAATGAGAAATCAGCAGATACGCAGTATTTT. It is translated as CSVGGRGRNEKSADTQYF.

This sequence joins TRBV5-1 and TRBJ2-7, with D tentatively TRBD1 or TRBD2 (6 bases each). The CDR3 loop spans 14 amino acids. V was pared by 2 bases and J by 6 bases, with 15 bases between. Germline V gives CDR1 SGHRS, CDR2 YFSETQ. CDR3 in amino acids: CASSLGQRALEQYF. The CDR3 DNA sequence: TGCGCCAGCAGCTTAGGACAGCGGGCCCTCGAGCAGTACTTC. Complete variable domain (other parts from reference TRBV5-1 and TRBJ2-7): KAGVTQTPRYLIKTRGQQVTLSCSPISGHRSVSWYQQTPGQGLQFLFEYFSETQRNKGNFPGRFSGRQFSNSRSEMNVSTLELGDSALYLCASSLGQRALEQYFGPGTRLTVT.

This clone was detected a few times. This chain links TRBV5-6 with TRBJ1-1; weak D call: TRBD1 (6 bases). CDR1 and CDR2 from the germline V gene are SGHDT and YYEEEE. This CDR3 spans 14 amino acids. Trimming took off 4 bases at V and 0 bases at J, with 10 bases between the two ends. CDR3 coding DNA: TGTGCCAGCAGCCCCACAGGGATGAACACTGAAGCTTTCTTT. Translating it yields CASSPTGMNTEAFF.

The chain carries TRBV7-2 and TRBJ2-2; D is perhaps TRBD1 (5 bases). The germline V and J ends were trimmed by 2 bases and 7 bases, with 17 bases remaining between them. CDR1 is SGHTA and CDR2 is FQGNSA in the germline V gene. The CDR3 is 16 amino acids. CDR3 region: CASSLRAGQDHGELFF. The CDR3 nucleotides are TGTGCCAGCAGCTTAAGGGCAGGGCAAGATCACGGGGAGCTGTTTTTT.

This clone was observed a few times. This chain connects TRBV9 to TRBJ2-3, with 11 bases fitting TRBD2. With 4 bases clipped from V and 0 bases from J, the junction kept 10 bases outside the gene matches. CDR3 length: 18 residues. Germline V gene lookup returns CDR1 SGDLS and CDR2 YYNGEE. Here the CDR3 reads CASSSAGTSGSSTDTQYF. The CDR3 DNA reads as TGTGCCAGCAGCTCGGCCGGGACTAGCGGTTCTAGCACAGATACGCAGTATTTT.

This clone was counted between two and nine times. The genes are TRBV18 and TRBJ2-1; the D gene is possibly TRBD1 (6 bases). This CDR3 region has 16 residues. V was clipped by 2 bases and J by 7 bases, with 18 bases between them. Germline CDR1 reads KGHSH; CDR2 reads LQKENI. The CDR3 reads CASSPNIDRIGNEQFF. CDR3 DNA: TGTGCCAGCTCACCAAATATAGACAGGATCGGAAATGAGCAGTTCTTC.

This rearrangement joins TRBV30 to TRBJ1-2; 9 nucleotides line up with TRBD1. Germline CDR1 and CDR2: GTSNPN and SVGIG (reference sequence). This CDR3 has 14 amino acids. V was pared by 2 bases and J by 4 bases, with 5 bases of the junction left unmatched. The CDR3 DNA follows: TGTGCCTGGAGTTACGGGACAGGGCCCTATGGCTACACCTTC. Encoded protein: CAWSYGTGPYGYTF.

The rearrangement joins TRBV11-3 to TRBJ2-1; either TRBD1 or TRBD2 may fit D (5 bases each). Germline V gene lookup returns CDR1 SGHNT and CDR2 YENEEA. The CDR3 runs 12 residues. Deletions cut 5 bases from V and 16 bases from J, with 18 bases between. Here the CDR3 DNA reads TGTGCCAGCAGCCCACCGGGGCCCCGTCTATTCTTC. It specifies CASSPPGPRLFF. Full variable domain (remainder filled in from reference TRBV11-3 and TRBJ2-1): EAGVVQSPRYKIIEKKQPVAFWCNPISGHNTLYWYLQNLGQGPELLIRYENEEAVDDSQLPKDRFSAERLKGVDSTLKIQPAELGDSAVYLCASSPPGPRLFFGPGTRLTVL.

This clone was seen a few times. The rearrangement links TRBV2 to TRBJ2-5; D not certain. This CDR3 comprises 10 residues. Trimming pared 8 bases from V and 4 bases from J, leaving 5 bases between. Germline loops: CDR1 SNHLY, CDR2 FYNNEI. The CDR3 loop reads CASVIETQYF. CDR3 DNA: TGTGCCAGCGTAATAGAGACCCAGTACTTC. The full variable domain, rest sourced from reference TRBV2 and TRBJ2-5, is EPEVTQTPSHQVTQMGQEVILRCVPISNHLYFYWYRQILGQKVEFLVSFYNNEISEKSEIFDDQFSVERPDGSNFTLKIRSTKLEDSAMYFCASVIETQYFGPGTRLLVL.

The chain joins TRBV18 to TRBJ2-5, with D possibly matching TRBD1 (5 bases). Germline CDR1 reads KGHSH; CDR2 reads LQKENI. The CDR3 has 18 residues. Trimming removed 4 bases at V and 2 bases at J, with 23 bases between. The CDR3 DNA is TGTGCCAGCTCACGGAGTACTGCAGGGCGATTTACACAAGAGACCCAGTACTTC. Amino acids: CASSRSTAGRFTQETQYF.

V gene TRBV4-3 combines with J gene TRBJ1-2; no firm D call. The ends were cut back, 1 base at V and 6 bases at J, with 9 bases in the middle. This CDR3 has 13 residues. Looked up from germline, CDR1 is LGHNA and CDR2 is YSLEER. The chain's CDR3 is CASSQVSGDGYTF. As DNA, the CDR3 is TGCGCCAGCAGCCAAGTGTCCGGGGATGGCTACACCTTC.

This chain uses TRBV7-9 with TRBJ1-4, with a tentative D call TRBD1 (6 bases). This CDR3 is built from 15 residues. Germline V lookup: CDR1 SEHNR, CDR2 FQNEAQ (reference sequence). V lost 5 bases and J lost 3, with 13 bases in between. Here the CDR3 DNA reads TGTGCCAGCAGCCGTACGACAGGAGCTAATGAAAAACTGTTTTTT. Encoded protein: CASSRTTGANEKLFF.

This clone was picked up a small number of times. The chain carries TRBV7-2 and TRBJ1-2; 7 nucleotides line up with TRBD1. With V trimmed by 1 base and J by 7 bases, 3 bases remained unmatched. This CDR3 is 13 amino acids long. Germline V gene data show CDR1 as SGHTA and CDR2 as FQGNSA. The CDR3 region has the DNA TGTGCCAGCAGCTTAGAGGGACAGTTTGGCTACACCTTC. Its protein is CASSLEGQFGYTF.

The CDR3 reads CASSLAGTGVHEQFF. In nucleotides, the CDR3 is TGTGCCAGCAGCTTAGCCGGGACAGGGGTCCATGAGCAGTTCTTC. The V call is TRBV7-2, the J call TRBJ2-1; 10 bases agree with TRBD1. CDR1 SGHTA and CDR2 FQGNSA come from the germline V gene. With V trimmed by 0 bases and J by 8 bases, 4 bases remained unmatched. The CDR3 has 15 residues.

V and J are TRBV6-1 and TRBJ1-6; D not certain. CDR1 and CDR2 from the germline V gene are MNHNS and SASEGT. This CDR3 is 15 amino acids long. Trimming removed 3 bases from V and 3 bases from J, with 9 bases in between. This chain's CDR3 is CASSDWTNYNSPLHF. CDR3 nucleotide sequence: TGTGCCAGCAGTGATTGGACGAACTATAATTCACCCCTCCACTTT.

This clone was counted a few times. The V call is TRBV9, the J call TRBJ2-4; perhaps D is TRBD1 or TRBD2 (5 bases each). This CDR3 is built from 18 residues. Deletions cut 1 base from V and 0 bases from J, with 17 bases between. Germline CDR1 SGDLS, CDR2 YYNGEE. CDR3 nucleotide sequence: TGTGCCAGCAGCGTATTGAAAGGGACCCAGAGAGCCAAAAACATTCAGTACTTC. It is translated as CASSVLKGTQRAKNIQYF. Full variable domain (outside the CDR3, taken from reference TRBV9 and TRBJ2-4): DSGVTQTPKHLITATGQRVTLRCSPRSGDLSVYWYQQSLDQGLQFLIQYYNGEERAKGNILERFSAQQFPDLHSELNLSSLELGDSALYFCASSVLKGTQRAKNIQYFGAGTRLSVL.

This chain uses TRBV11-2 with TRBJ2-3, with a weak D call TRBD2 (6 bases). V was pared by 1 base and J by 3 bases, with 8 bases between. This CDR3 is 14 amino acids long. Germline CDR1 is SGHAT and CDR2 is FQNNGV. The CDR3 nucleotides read TGTGCCAGCAGCTTAGTACTAGCAACAGATACGCAGTATTTT. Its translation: CASSLVLATDTQYF.

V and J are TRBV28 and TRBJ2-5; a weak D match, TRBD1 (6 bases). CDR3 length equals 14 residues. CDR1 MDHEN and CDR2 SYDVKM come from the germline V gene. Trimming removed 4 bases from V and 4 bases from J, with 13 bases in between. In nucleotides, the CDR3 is TGTGCCAGCAGTTCCATACAGGGAAGAGAGACCCAGTACTTC. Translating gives CASSSIQGRETQYF.

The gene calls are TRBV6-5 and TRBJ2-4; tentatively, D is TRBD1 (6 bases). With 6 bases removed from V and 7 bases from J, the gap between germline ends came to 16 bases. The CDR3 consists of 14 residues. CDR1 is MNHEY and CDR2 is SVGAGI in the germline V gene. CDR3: CASRPAERGNIQYF. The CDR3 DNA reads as TGTGCCAGCAGGCCCGCTGAGAGGGGGAACATTCAGTACTTC.

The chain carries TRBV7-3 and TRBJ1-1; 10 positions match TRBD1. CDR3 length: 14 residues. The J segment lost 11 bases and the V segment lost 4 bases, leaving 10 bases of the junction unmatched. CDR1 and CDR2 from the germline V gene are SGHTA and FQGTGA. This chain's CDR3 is CASSSGQGINFAFF. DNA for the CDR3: TGTGCCAGCAGCTCGGGACAGGGGATAAACTTTGCTTTCTTT.